The entry below gives a single T cell receptor beta chain sequence along with its context. A second about 7 to 11 cycle PCR used barcoded and J-beta primers. MiXCR, run by TCRdb on the 5' RACE reads, gives a single entry per CDR3 protein. The sample carries about 1,500,000 distinct CDR3 sequences, 28% recorded once. The record originates from a study of blood T cells in healthy people across ages. The CDR3 has 18 amino acids. Trimming took off 3 bases at V and 2 bases at J, with 19 bases between the two ends. CDR1 is MGHRA and CDR2 is YSYEKL in the germline V gene. The chain recombines TRBV4-1 with TRBJ1-4, with unresolved D. The sequencing sample was made of blood. The origin of this receptor is a woman in her twenties or thirties in good health. DNA for the CDR3: TGCGCCAGCAGCCACCACCCAAACCCCCTGACTACTAATGAAAAACTGTTTTTT. It is translated as CASSHHPNPLTTNEKLFF.